The T cell receptor (beta chain) under discussion was sequenced for a study of T cell responses to AZD1222 COVID-19 vaccine. Study findings and constraints: Variant regions that are unmutated are reportedly the target of nearly half of spike-specific TCRs. Only a handful of AZD1222 recipients, more than 5 in all, had baseline seropositivity. Sampled repertoires all dated from after the peak T cell response.

Trimming took off 1 base at V and 2 bases at J, with 8 bases between the two ends. The CDR3 contains 14 residues. CDR1 is SGHTS, CDR2 YDEGEE, per germline. The table came from immunoSEQ multiplex PCR; TCRdb's copy has only in-frame clones and leaves some out. The repertoire consists of 100,000 or so clones, with 80% to 90% occurring once and the leading ten covering just under 6.5%. Comments on this clone: Its target is unknown.

The chain carries TRBV5-8 and TRBJ2-3, with D uncertain. Sequencing used peripheral blood, obtained on day 0 of AZD1222 vaccination. The receptor comes from an adult in good health. In nucleotides, the CDR3 is TGTGCCAGCAGCTTGATACTAAACACAGATACGCAGTATTTT. The encoded protein is CASSLILNTDTQYF.